This T cell receptor (beta chain) was documented in a study of control samples from healthy donors and cancer patients. Per germline, CDR1 SGHVS and CDR2 FQNEAQ. The CDR3 has 15 residues. The V end was cut by 4 bases, the J end by 7 bases, with 19 bases between. Some clones are missing from TCRdb's copy, which holds only in-frame ones; the method was immunoSEQ multiplex PCR. The data contain more than 95,000 clones, about 88% of them singletons. The sample taken for sequencing was blood. The chain links TRBV7-8 to TRBJ1-2, with TRBD1 as a possible D gene (6 bases). This receptor was identified in a woman between 65 and 79 years old in good health. CDR3 nucleotide sequence: TGTGCCAGCAGCTCAAAGACGGGAGAACAGGGTGGCTACACCTTC. Protein product: CASSSKTGEQGGYTF.